This entry lists 10 T cell receptor beta chains sequenced from one sample in a study of cytomegalovirus exposure and HLA in healthy donors. Method: immunoSEQ multiplex PCR; TCRdb's copy keeps in-frame clones and lacks some. The sample holds around 130,000 clones, under 90% seen once. Sequenced material: PBMCs. These receptors all stem from a woman in her twenties or thirties in good health and CMV-seronegative.

V gene TRBV6-6 combines with J gene TRBJ1-1; D remains unclear. The ends were cut back, 6 bases at V and 7 bases at J, with 12 bases in the middle. The CDR3 sequence is 12 residues long. Germline-derived CDR1 and CDR2 are MNHNY and SVGAGI (reference sequence). The CDR3: CASSLLGVEAFF. CDR3 bases: TGTGCCAGCAGCCTTTTGGGAGTTGAAGCTTTCTTT.

This chain connects TRBV11-2 to TRBJ1-2; perhaps TRBD1 as D (5 bases). CDR3 length: 13 amino acids. Per the germline V gene, CDR1 is SGHAT and CDR2 is FQNNGV. The V end was cut by 5 bases, the J end by 4 bases, with 11 bases between. CDR3 sequence reads: CASSRGGGYGYTF. In DNA, the CDR3 is TGTGCCAGCAGCCGGGGGGGAGGCTATGGCTACACCTTC. The entire variable domain, with the rest obtained from reference TRBV11-2 and TRBJ1-2, is as follows: EAGVAQSPRYKIIEKRQSVAFWCNPISGHATLYWYQQILGQGPKLLIQFQNNGVVDDSQLPKDRFSAERLKGVDSTLKIQPAKLEDSAVYLCASSRGGGYGYTFGSGTRLTVV.

CDR3 loop: CATSRRTSGGGETQYF. The CDR3 nucleotides are TGTGCCACCAGCCGACGGACTAGCGGGGGTGGGGAGACCCAGTACTTC. J is TRBJ2-5 and V is TRBV15; TRBD2 aligns across 13 bases. The CDR3 totals 16 residues. Germline CDR1 is LNHNV and CDR2 is YYDKDF (reference sequence). V dropped 5 bases and J dropped 5; count of bases not matched to a gene: 8.

The chain carries TRBV18 and TRBJ1-1, with D tentatively TRBD1 (6 bases). Germline CDR1 is KGHSH and CDR2 is LQKENI. V lost 5 bases and J 1 base, leaving 29 bases between the germline ends. The CDR3 is made up of 20 amino acids. The CDR3 is CASSSPGQFSGQKRNTEAFF. In DNA form, the CDR3 reads TGTGCCAGCTCATCCCCCGGACAGTTTTCCGGACAGAAAAGGAACACTGAAGCTTTCTTT.

The chain carries TRBV5-1 and TRBJ1-3; tentative D call: TRBD1 (6 bases). Germline CDR1 SGHRS, CDR2 YFSETQ. The CDR3 sequence is 17 residues long. Trimming removed 7 bases from V and 0 bases from J, with 20 bases in between. The CDR3 is CASSLGDTKTSGNTIYF. CDR3 DNA sequence: TGCGCCAGCTCCTTGGGGGACACCAAGACCTCTGGAAACACCATATATTTT.

J is TRBJ1-2 and V is TRBV5-8; 8 positions match TRBD1. The CDR3 is 16 amino acids. The V gene's germline CDR1 is SGHTS and CDR2 YDEGEE. V lost 4 bases to trimming and J lost 1 base; unmatched junction nucleotides: 9. The CDR3 region has the DNA TGTGCCAGCAGCCCCTATCCCGGACAGGGTAACTATGGCTACACCTTC. Translating it yields CASSPYPGQGNYGYTF.

The chain is built from TRBV5-1 and TRBJ1-1; D gene unclear. The CDR3 totals 15 residues. The germline CDR1 and CDR2 sequences are SGHRS and YFSETQ. Trimming left V 3 bases short and J 3 bases short, with 15 bases between. CDR3 amino acids: CASSSTLSSDTEAFF. The CDR3 DNA follows: TGCGCCAGCAGCTCGACTCTTTCCTCGGACACTGAAGCTTTCTTT.

This rearrangement joins TRBV6-1 to TRBJ1-4, with 12 positions matching TRBD1. Trimming removed 5 bases from V and 8 bases from J; junction bases left unmatched: 3. CDR3 length: 14 amino acids. Germline CDR1 and CDR2: MNHNS and SASEGT. The CDR3 loop reads CASSWDRGQEKLFF. Here the CDR3 DNA reads TGTGCCAGCAGTTGGGACAGGGGGCAGGAAAAACTGTTTTTT.

The CDR3 DNA reads as TGTGCCAGCAGTTACTCGACAGGGGGGGATGGCTACACCTTC. This encodes CASSYSTGGDGYTF. The J gene is TRBJ1-2, the V gene TRBV6-5; TRBD1 agrees at 9 bases. Per germline, CDR1 MNHEY and CDR2 SVGAGI. J lost 6 bases, V lost 0 bases, and 2 bases had no gene match. The length of the CDR3 is 14 residues.

The DNA for the CDR3 is TGTGCCAGTAGTCCTACTGGCGGAATGAACACTGAAGCTTTCTTT. It specifies CASSPTGGMNTEAFF. V usage is TRBV19 and J usage is TRBJ1-1; D gene uncertain. The CDR3 totals 15 residues. CDR1 is LNHDA and CDR2 is SQIVND in the germline V gene (reference sequence). V dropped 5 bases and J dropped 0 bases, with 13 bases sitting between them.